The entry below gives a single T cell receptor (beta chain) sequence along with its context. This sample is drawn from a study of blood T cell repertoires in COVID-19. For the study at large: T cells, B-cell-depleted T cells, or PBMCs provided the cDNA or gDNA that served as material.

Per the original data handling: For nucleated cells, counts were estimated from reference gene primer amplification. Using immunoSEQ multiplex PCR, the repertoire was profiled, and TCRdb retains in-frame clones only, with some absent. V and J calls and clone size are as listed in that table; D and trimming were resolved from the DNA. The sample carries about 82,000 clones, under 80% recorded once. This CDR3 has 15 amino acids. Seattle's cohort entered during active infection and was followed longitudinally. Material for sequencing was peripheral blood. The chain carries TRBV21-1 and TRBJ2-3; TRBD2, the D gene given by the table, was not confirmed from the DNA. TRBV21-1 is tagged as a pseudogene. The receptor comes from a man aged 55 to 69 with COVID-19, enrolled during active disease. The CDR3 reads CASIVGGRSTDTQYF. DNA for the CDR3: TGTGCCAGCATAGTTGGAGGCCGATCCACAGATACGCAGTATTTT.